The 23 T cell receptor beta chains in this list originate from one sample, sequenced in a study of neoadjuvant anti-PD-1 for oral cavity cancer. The assay was immunoSEQ multiplex PCR, and TCRdb's table has in-frame clones only and misses some. In the table there are over 6,500 clones, 70% to 80% of which are singletons. Source: PBMCs, taken before nivolumab (anti-PD-1) treatment. Every receptor here comes from a person aged 35-79 years with oral cavity squamous cell carcinoma.

By proportion, this clone is large. The chain uses TRBV6-1 and TRBJ2-7; tentative D call: TRBD1 (6 bases). V was clipped by 1 base and J by 3 bases, with 10 bases between them. CDR3 length: 14 residues. CDR1 and CDR2 (germline): MNHNS, SASEGT. The DNA of the CDR3 is TGTGCCAGCAGTGAAGGACAGGAATACTACGAGCAGTACTTC. This sequence encodes CASSEGQEYYEQYF.

V gene TRBV2 combines with J gene TRBJ1-5; the match to TRBD1 covers 9 bases. J lost 1 base, V lost 8 bases, and 3 bases had no gene match. The CDR3 is 14 amino acids. Germline values: CDR1 SNHLY, CDR2 FYNNEI. CDR3 in DNA: TGTGCCAGCGGACAGGGGAAGAGCAATCAGCCCCAGCATTTT. Translation gives CASGQGKSNQPQHF. Complete variable domain (other parts from reference TRBV2 and TRBJ1-5): EPEVTQTPSHQVTQMGQEVILRCVPISNHLYFYWYRQILGQKVEFLVSFYNNEISEKSEIFDDQFSVERPDGSNFTLKIRSTKLEDSAMYFCASGQGKSNQPQHFGDGTRLSIL.

This clone occurred a few times. CDR3 sequence: CASSAIGGTEETQYF. Written as DNA, the CDR3 is TGTGCCAGCAGCGCAATCGGCGGGACAGAAGAGACCCAGTACTTC. The chain links TRBV5-6 to TRBJ2-5; D might be TRBD1 (7 bases). The germline V gene has CDR1 SGHDT and CDR2 YYEEEE. Trimming cost V 4 bases and J 3 bases, with 16 bases left between them. The length of the CDR3 is 15 residues.

The V and J genes are TRBV18 and TRBJ1-2; 8 bases agree with TRBD1. CDR3 length: 14 residues. Germline trimming cut 6 bases from V and 7 bases from J; bases unmatched to any gene: 10. Germline V gene lookup returns CDR1 KGHSH and CDR2 LQKENI. CDR3 in DNA: TGTGCCAGCTCCCCAGGGGGCAGGCTGGGTGGCTACACCTTC. It encodes CASSPGGRLGGYTF.

The chain carries TRBV15 and TRBJ2-5; the match to TRBD2 covers 11 bases. J lost 3 bases, V lost 6 bases, and 15 bases had no gene match. CDR3 length: 18 residues. Germline values: CDR1 LNHNV, CDR2 YYDKDF (reference sequence). Written as DNA, the CDR3 is TGTGCCACCAGTATCAATCCCGGGACTAGCGGCGGGGAAGAGACCCAGTACTTC. Residues: CATSINPGTSGGEETQYF.

The gene calls are TRBV7-9 and TRBJ1-5, with TRBD1 identical over 7 bases. Trimming took 1 base from V and 12 from J; bases not matched to a gene: 12. Per germline, CDR1 SEHNR and CDR2 FQNEAQ (reference sequence). The CDR3 length is 15 residues. CDR3 amino acids: CASSLGDRDLILQHF. The CDR3 DNA reads TGTGCCAGCAGCTTAGGCGACAGGGATTTAATTCTCCAGCATTTT.

The chain links TRBV5-6 to TRBJ1-2, with D uncertain. CDR3 length equals 13 residues. Germline assignment: CDR1 SGHDT and CDR2 YYEEEE. The germline V and J ends were trimmed by 4 bases and 6 bases, with 13 bases remaining between them. The CDR3 bases are TGTGCCAGCAGCCCCCTGGATCAGAATGGCTACACCTTC. Its protein product is CASSPLDQNGYTF.

This clone came up a few times. V is TRBV11-2 and J is TRBJ1-1; 9 bases are a match to TRBD1. V shed 5 bases, J shed 4 bases, and the junction held 8 bases outside the gene matches. The germline V gene encodes CDR1 SGHAT and CDR2 FQNNGV. The CDR3 covers 15 residues. The CDR3 region is CASSINRGRSTEAFF. The CDR3 DNA reads as TGTGCCAGCAGCATAAACAGGGGGCGAAGCACTGAAGCTTTCTTT.

This clone has more than one count but fewer than ten. This CDR3 reads CASSTGPSIGGYTF. CDR3 in DNA: TGTGCCAGCAGCACCGGGCCTTCCATTGGCGGCTACACCTTC. The V and J genes are TRBV7-2 and TRBJ1-2; no definite D call. V lost 5 bases and J lost 8, with 18 bases in between. In germline, CDR1 is SGHTA, CDR2 FQGNSA. The CDR3 is 14 amino acids.

The sample holds a few counts of this clone. The chain is built from TRBV6-4 and TRBJ2-3, with 8 bases that match TRBD2. With V trimmed by 0 bases and J by 2 bases, 4 bases remained unmatched. Germline values: CDR1 MRHNA, CDR2 SNTAGT. The CDR3 is 16 residues long. CDR3 DNA: TGTGCCAGCAGTGACTCGGCGGGGGGCTCCACAGATACGCAGTATTTT. Translation gives CASSDSAGGSTDTQYF.

With regard to this clone: A junction boundary mismatches the germline segment, possibly from a read error. This chain links TRBV11-2 with TRBJ1-5; possibly TRBD1 for D (5 bases). This CDR3 comprises 19 residues. Germline V gene data show CDR1 as SGHAT and CDR2 as FQNNGV. CDR3: CASNLGVWAELGRNQPQHF. CDR3 DNA: TGTGCCAGCAACTTAGGGGTGTGGGCAGAACTGGGACGCAATCAGCCCCAGCATTTT.

V usage is TRBV11-2 and J usage is TRBJ1-1; D gene uncertain. This CDR3 contains 13 residues. Trimming stripped 3 bases from V and 0 bases from J, with 5 bases between. Germline-derived CDR1 and CDR2 are SGHAT and FQNNGV. CDR3 nucleotide sequence: TGTGCCAGCAGCTTTGAGGTGAACACTGAAGCTTTCTTT. Encoded protein: CASSFEVNTEAFF. Drawing the rest from reference TRBV11-2 and TRBJ1-1, the complete variable domain is EAGVAQSPRYKIIEKRQSVAFWCNPISGHATLYWYQQILGQGPKLLIQFQNNGVVDDSQLPKDRFSAERLKGVDSTLKIQPAKLEDSAVYLCASSFEVNTEAFFGQGTRLTVV.

The chain combines TRBV2 with TRBJ1-6, with D possibly matching TRBD1 (6 bases). The CDR3 totals 12 residues. Germline V gene data show CDR1 as SNHLY and CDR2 as FYNNEI. The V and J ends lost 7 bases and 17 bases respectively, with 18 bases between them. The CDR3 loop is CASTTDSSFVHF. The CDR3 DNA is TGTGCCAGCACCACGGACAGTTCCTTTGTCCACTTT.

This clone has a single count. The chain carries TRBV7-3 and TRBJ1-1; D gene unclear. With 2 bases removed from V and 2 bases from J, the gap between germline ends came to 12 bases. Per the germline V gene, CDR1 is SGHTA and CDR2 is FQGTGA. This CDR3 comprises 15 residues. CDR3: CASSLSGSGNTEAFF. DNA of the CDR3: TGTGCCAGCAGCTTATCTGGGTCTGGTAACACTGAAGCTTTCTTT.

The CDR3 spells CASSFQSAVDTQYF. The CDR3 nucleotides read TGTGCCAGCAGTTTCCAAAGTGCGGTGGATACGCAGTATTTT. The rearrangement joins TRBV28 to TRBJ2-3, with D hard to call. Germline V gene lookup returns CDR1 MDHEN and CDR2 SYDVKM. Trimming took off 3 bases at V and 6 bases at J, with 13 bases between the two ends. The CDR3 runs 14 residues.

The chain uses TRBV25-1 and TRBJ1-1; 10 bases align to TRBD1. After removal of 8 bases from V and 11 bases from J, the junction contained 14 bases not matched to a gene. Germline-derived CDR1 and CDR2 are MGHDK and SYGVNS. This CDR3 comprises 14 residues. The CDR3 sequence is CASEEDRGYGAAFF. The DNA for the CDR3 is TGTGCCAGCGAAGAGGACAGGGGGTATGGTGCGGCTTTCTTT. Full variable domain (remainder filled in from reference TRBV25-1 and TRBJ1-1): EADIYQTPRYLVIGTGKKITLECSQTMGHDKMYWYQQDPGMELHLIHYSYGVNSTEKGDLSSESTVSRIRTEHFPLTLESARPSHTSQYLCASEEDRGYGAAFFGQGTRLTVV.

This sequence joins TRBV18 and TRBJ1-4; D is unresolved. V lost 3 bases and J 1 base, leaving 9 bases between the germline ends. The CDR3 loop spans 15 amino acids. Per germline, CDR1 KGHSH and CDR2 LQKENI. The CDR3 DNA reads TGTGCCAGCTCACCGGAGGCAGAAACTAATGAAAAACTGTTTTTT. This sequence encodes CASSPEAETNEKLFF.

CDR3 bases: TGTGCCAGCAGCCAAGTGGGCCACACCGGGGAGCTGTTTTTT. This gives the protein CASSQVGHTGELFF. The V and J genes are TRBV14 and TRBJ2-2; no definite D call. The CDR3 has 14 residues. Trimming removed 1 base from V and 3 bases from J, with 6 bases in between. The germline V gene encodes CDR1 SGHDN and CDR2 FVKESK.

This clone was observed a single time. This chain joins TRBV9 and TRBJ2-2; unclear D gene. The V end was cut by 4 bases, the J end by 1 base, with 14 bases between. The CDR3 has 16 amino acids. Germline V gene sequence: CDR1 SGDLS, CDR2 YYNGEE. The CDR3 protein is CASSKRRKVNTGELFF. As DNA, the CDR3 is TGTGCCAGCAGCAAACGACGGAAAGTGAACACCGGGGAGCTGTTTTTT.

The chain uses TRBV29-1 and TRBJ2-3, with no clear D. The CDR3 covers 14 residues. V lost 5 bases to trimming and J lost 1 base, with 13 bases between them. CDR1 is SQVTM and CDR2 is ANQGSEA in the germline V gene. In DNA, the CDR3 is TGCAGCGTTCTTCCCCTGACCGGCACAGATACGCAGTATTTT. Amino acid sequence: CSVLPLTGTDTQYF.

The V gene is TRBV2, the J gene TRBJ1-3, with D unresolved. The CDR3 has 20 residues. Germline CDR1 reads SNHLY; CDR2 reads FYNNEI. V lost 0 bases to trimming and J lost 1 base, with 22 bases between them. The CDR3 loop is CASSEAGVGITGPSGNTIYF. CDR3 sequence (DNA): TGTGCCAGCAGTGAAGCCGGCGTAGGGATAACGGGCCCATCTGGAAACACCATATATTTT. Complete variable domain (other parts from reference TRBV2 and TRBJ1-3): EPEVTQTPSHQVTQMGQEVILRCVPISNHLYFYWYRQILGQKVEFLVSFYNNEISEKSEIFDDQFSVERPDGSNFTLKIRSTKLEDSAMYFCASSEAGVGITGPSGNTIYFGEGSWLTVV.

This chain joins TRBV5-4 and TRBJ1-3; TRBD1 agrees at 7 bases. V shed 4 bases and J 4 bases; nucleotides not matched to a gene: 5. The CDR3 length is 14 residues. Germline-derived CDR1 and CDR2 are SGHNT and YYREEE (reference sequence). Here the CDR3 reads CASSPRTGGNTIYF. The CDR3 nucleotides are TGTGCCAGCAGCCCACGGACAGGAGGAAACACCATATATTTT.

The chain couples TRBV9 to TRBJ1-2, with D possibly being TRBD1 (6 bases). The CDR3 consists of 15 residues. V gave up 5 bases and J gave up 11 bases, with 25 bases separating them. Germline lookup yields CDR1 SGDLS and CDR2 YYNGEE. The CDR3 coding sequence is TGTGCCAGCAGTAATACCTACAGGGATACAGAGGGATACACCTTC. Translation gives CASSNTYRDTEGYTF. Complete variable domain (other parts from reference TRBV9 and TRBJ1-2): DSGVTQTPKHLITATGQRVTLRCSPRSGDLSVYWYQQSLDQGLQFLIQYYNGEERAKGNILERFSAQQFPDLHSELNLSSLELGDSALYFCASSNTYRDTEGYTFGSGTRLTVV.